This T cell receptor beta chain was captured in a study of PD-1 blockade in classical Hodgkin lymphoma. Study-level points and caveats: Complete responders had baseline diversity similar to newly diagnosed patients.

Each patient relapsed following autologous stem cell transplantation, and prior brentuximab vedotin exposure differed. Deletions cut 4 bases from V and 9 bases from J, with 20 bases between. The CDR3 contains 15 residues. Germline V CDR1 and CDR2: SGHRS, YFSETQ. Regarding this clone: Its antigen is unknown.

Some clones are missing from TCRdb's copy, which holds only in-frame ones; the method was immunoSEQ multiplex PCR. The data contain roughly 55,000 clones, roughly 80% of them singletons. This sample comprised peripheral blood mononuclear cells (PBMCs), obtained at baseline. The V and J genes are TRBV5-1 and TRBJ2-1; D may correspond to TRBD1 or TRBD2 (6 bases each). This TCR derives from a human donor with classical Hodgkin lymphoma. The CDR3 region has the DNA TGCGCCAGCAGCCGCGAGGAGGGGGGTCCCAGTGAGCAGTTCTTC. This encodes CASSREEGGPSEQFF.